This T cell receptor beta chain was recovered during a study of control samples from healthy donors and cancer patients. Germline CDR1 reads SGHTA; CDR2 reads FQGNSA. This CDR3 comprises 15 residues. V lost 5 bases and J 4 bases, leaving 16 bases between the germline ends. TCRdb keeps only in-frame clones here, not all; method: immunoSEQ multiplex PCR. In the table there are about 57,000 clones, around 93% of which are singletons. Sequencing input: PBMCs. V and J are TRBV7-2 and TRBJ2-3; D could derive from TRBD1 or TRBD2 (6 bases each). The TCR comes from a man in his thirties or forties with colorectal cancer. CDR3 nucleotide sequence: TGTGCCAGCAGCCCCACAAAGGGGGGTTCAGATACGCAGTATTTT. Residues: CASSPTKGGSDTQYF.